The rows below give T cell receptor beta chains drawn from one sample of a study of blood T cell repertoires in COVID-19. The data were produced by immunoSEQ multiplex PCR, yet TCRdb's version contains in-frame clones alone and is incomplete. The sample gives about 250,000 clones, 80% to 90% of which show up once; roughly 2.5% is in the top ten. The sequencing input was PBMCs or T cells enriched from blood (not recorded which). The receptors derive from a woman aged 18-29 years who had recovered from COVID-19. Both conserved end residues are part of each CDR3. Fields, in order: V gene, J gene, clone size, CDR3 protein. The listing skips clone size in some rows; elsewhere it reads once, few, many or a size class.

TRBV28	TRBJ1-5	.	CASSLSRDRDGNQPQHF
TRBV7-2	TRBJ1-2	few	CASSLKWGTDYGYTF
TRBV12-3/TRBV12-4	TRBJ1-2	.	CASFEAAGYTF
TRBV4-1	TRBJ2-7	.	CASSQVDSGETYEQYF
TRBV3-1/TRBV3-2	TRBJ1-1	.	CASSRLEGNTEAFF
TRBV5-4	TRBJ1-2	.	CASSLGAGGARGYTF
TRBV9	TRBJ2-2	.	CASSVVAVGGELFF
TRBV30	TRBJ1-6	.	CAWSVLTGLTNSPLHF
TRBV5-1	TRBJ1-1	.	CASSFTGPNTEAFF
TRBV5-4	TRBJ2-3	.	CASSLGPLAASTDTQYF
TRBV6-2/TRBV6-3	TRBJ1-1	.	CASSSGVRGMNTEAFF
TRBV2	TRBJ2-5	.	CASSGGRGRQQETQYF
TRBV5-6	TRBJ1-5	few	CASSLGRGDNQPQHF
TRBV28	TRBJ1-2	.	CASRGVNYGYTF
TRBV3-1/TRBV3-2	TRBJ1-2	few	CASSRQGAGYTF
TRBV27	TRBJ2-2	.	CASRPTSGGYTGELFF
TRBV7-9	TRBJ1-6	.	CASSLAGRLGNSPLHF
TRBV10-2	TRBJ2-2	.	CASNSGGDTGELFF
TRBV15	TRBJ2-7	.	CATSRDRYEQYF
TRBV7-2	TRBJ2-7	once	CASSPQAGSSYEQYF
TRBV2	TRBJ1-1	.	CAIPLGGEAFF
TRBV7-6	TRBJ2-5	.	CASSKHRNQETQYF
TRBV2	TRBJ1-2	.	CARVMTGGYGYTF
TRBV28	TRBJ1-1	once	CASSRRQGDPEAFF
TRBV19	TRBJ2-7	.	CASRKNERGYEQYF
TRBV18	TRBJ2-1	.	CASSRTGDEQFF
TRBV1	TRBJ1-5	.	CTSSQVEGLSQPQHF
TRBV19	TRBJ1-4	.	CASSEDGQGAFQEKLFF
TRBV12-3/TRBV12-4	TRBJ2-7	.	CASSTGQGVEQYF
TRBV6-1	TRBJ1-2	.	CASSDGRIGYRNYGYTF
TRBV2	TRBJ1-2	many	CASSEALLRGGYTF
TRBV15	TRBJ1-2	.	CATSRDTLGQTNYGYTF
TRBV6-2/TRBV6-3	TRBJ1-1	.	CASSYPGGLNTEAFF
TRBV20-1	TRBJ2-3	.	CSAELDTQYF
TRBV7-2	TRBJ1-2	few	CASSLLAANYGYTF
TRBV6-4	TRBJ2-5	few	CASSVDGGRETQYF
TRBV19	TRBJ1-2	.	CASSPSGAANYGYTF
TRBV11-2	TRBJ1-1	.	CASSWGTAEAFF
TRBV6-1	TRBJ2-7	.	CASSGLAGGSSYEQYF
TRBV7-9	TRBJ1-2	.	CASTPRGALSSDYGYTF
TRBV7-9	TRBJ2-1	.	CASSLGDSTNEQFF
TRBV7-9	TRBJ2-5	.	CASSQGGGGTQYF